The clone carrying this T cell receptor (beta chain) was detected only a few times. Mouse gene names and germline throughout. The read halts 1 residue ahead of the CDR3 end, with the missing end drawn from the germline J gene. Time point indicated: mouse harvest day 7 after allogeneic transplant. Each mouse received 10^7 T-cell-depleted marrow cells plus 10^6 splenic CD5+ T cells by tail vein. Data came from immunoSEQ multiplex PCR; TCRdb stores just in-frame clones and leaves some out. The sample has approximately 8,200 clones, roughly 45% seen once; the top ten hold about 2%. This sample is part of a study of tissue T cells after allogeneic stem cell transplantation. This CDR3 region has 12 residues. The germline V gene has CDR1 KGHPV and CDR2 FQNQEV (reference sequence). V shed 6 bases and J shed 4 bases, with 4 bases lying between them.

The source of this sequence is a female BALB/c mouse given C57BL/6 T cells with graft-versus-host disease after an allogeneic hematopoietic cell transplant. The sample taken for sequencing was skin. J is TRBJ1-6 and V is TRBV26; no clear D gene. TRBJ1-6 is an open reading frame, and its role is uncertain. The sequenced CDR3 bases are TGTGCCAGCAGCTATTATAATTCGCCCCTCTAC. Translating it yields CASSYYNSPLY. The full CDR3 protein is CASSYYNSPLYF.